What follows are 12 T cell receptor beta chains derived from one specimen sequenced in a study of cytomegalovirus exposure and HLA in healthy donors. The PCR was carried out with 60 Vbeta primers and 13 Jbeta primers. Profiled with immunoSEQ multiplex PCR; TCRdb holds only in-frame clones, not every one. The sample table sets out about 160,000 clones. The sequenced sample consisted of PBMCs. The receptors stem from a man aged 30 to 39 in good health and CMV-seronegative.

The J gene is TRBJ1-4, the V gene TRBV9; no firm D call. Germline CDR1 and CDR2: SGDLS and YYNGEE. Trimming pared 0 bases from V and 5 bases from J, leaving 23 bases between. The CDR3 runs 19 residues. CDR3 in DNA: TGTGCCAGCAGCGTAGGATCTCGCTTTCGGGAGAAGCGGAATGAAAAACTGTTTTTT. Its protein is CASSVGSRFREKRNEKLFF.

The chain links TRBV7-2 to TRBJ1-1, with unresolved D. The CDR3 totals 15 residues. Germline CDR1 is SGHTA and CDR2 is FQGNSA. The V and J ends lost 0 bases and 0 bases respectively, with 8 bases between them. CDR3 sequence (DNA): TGTGCCAGCAGCTTAGCGAGGGTCCTGAACACTGAAGCTTTCTTT. This sequence encodes CASSLARVLNTEAFF.

J is TRBJ1-5 and V is TRBV6-5, with D unclear. The germline V gene encodes CDR1 MNHEY and CDR2 SVGAGI. Between the trimmed V and J ends, which lost 5 bases and 2 bases, there was a span of 7 bases. This CDR3 contains 13 residues. In DNA form, the CDR3 reads TGTGCCAGCAGTCGCCAGGGCAATCAGCCCCAGCATTTT. It translates to CASSRQGNQPQHF.

The rearrangement links TRBV7-8 to TRBJ1-1; D perhaps matches TRBD1 (5 bases). With 4 bases removed from V and 5 bases from J, the gap between germline ends came to 11 bases. Germline V gene lookup returns CDR1 SGHVS and CDR2 FQNEAQ. The CDR3 runs 13 residues. The CDR3 spells CASSSREGTEAFF. The CDR3 DNA sequence: TGTGCCAGCAGCTCCAGGGAGGGTACTGAAGCTTTCTTT.

The V gene is TRBV6-5, the J gene TRBJ1-1; 7 nucleotides align to TRBD1. Per the germline V gene, CDR1 is MNHEY and CDR2 is SVGAGI. The J segment lost 7 bases and the V segment lost 6 bases, leaving 11 bases of the junction unmatched. The CDR3 extends over 14 amino acids. The CDR3 region has the DNA TGTGCCAGCAGGCATTCGACAGGACAGGATGAAGCTTTCTTT. It specifies CASRHSTGQDEAFF.

The chain joins TRBV5-1 to TRBJ2-2; D perhaps matches TRBD1 (6 bases). Germline-derived CDR1 and CDR2 are SGHRS and YFSETQ. The CDR3 loop spans 14 amino acids. V was trimmed by 2 bases and J by 7 bases, leaving 12 bases between them. This CDR3 is CASSLSADSGELFF. DNA of the CDR3: TGCGCCAGCAGCTTATCGGCGGACAGCGGGGAGCTGTTTTTT.

This rearrangement joins TRBV30 to TRBJ1-2; D call uncertain. Between the trimmed V and J ends, which lost 1 base and 3 bases, there was a span of 12 bases. Germline CDR1 and CDR2: GTSNPN and SVGIG (reference sequence). This CDR3 comprises 14 residues. CDR3 nucleotide sequence: TGTGCCTGGAGTGCCAGGAGGGCCTACTATGGCTACACCTTC. Its translation: CAWSARRAYYGYTF.

The chain couples TRBV2 to TRBJ2-3; 8 positions match TRBD2. Germline V gene lookup returns CDR1 SNHLY and CDR2 FYNNEI. This CDR3 region has 15 residues. V trimming: 6 bases; J trimming: 5 bases; junction bases outside the gene matches: 10. CDR3 sequence reads: CASRAWAGGGDTQYF. The CDR3, as DNA: TGTGCCAGCAGGGCTTGGGCGGGAGGTGGAGATACGCAGTATTTT.

The CDR3 DNA reads TGTGCCACCAGCAGAGATTCGGGGACCCAGTACTTC. It codes for CATSRDSGTQYF. The chain employs TRBV15 and TRBJ2-5; D is unclear. The germline CDR1 and CDR2 sequences are LNHNV and YYDKDF (reference sequence). Trimming left V 0 bases short and J 7 bases short, with 6 bases between. This CDR3 has 12 residues. The full variable domain, completed using reference TRBV15 and TRBJ2-5, is DAMVIQNPRYQVTQFGKPVTLSCSQTLNHNVMYWYQQKSSQAPKLLFHYYDKDFNNEADTPDNFQSRRPNTSFCFLDIRSPGLGDTAMYLCATSRDSGTQYFGPGTRLLVL.

The chain recombines TRBV4-2 with TRBJ2-7, with 7 bases lining up with TRBD2. V lost 1 base, J lost 6 bases, and 3 bases stayed unmatched. Per germline, CDR1 LGHNA and CDR2 YNFKEQ. The CDR3 runs 13 residues. CDR3: CASSQVPGGEQYF. The CDR3 region has the DNA TGTGCCAGCAGCCAAGTCCCGGGAGGCGAGCAGTACTTC.

The chain combines TRBV28 with TRBJ1-1, with 7 bases matching TRBD1. The CDR3 is made up of 12 amino acids. V lost 6 bases and J lost 6; bases outside the gene matches: 4. Per the germline V gene, CDR1 is MDHEN and CDR2 is SYDVKM. The DNA of the CDR3 is TGTGCCAGCAGCACAGGGGCGGCTGAAGCTTTCTTT. This gives the protein CASSTGAAEAFF.

This sequence joins TRBV5-4 and TRBJ2-7; 10 bases match TRBD1. Per germline, CDR1 SGHNT and CDR2 YYREEE (reference sequence). The CDR3 length is 13 residues. V lost 4 bases, J lost 9 bases, and 7 bases stayed unmatched. CDR3 in DNA: TGTGCCAGCAGCCCTGACAGGGGGCTAGGGCAGTACTTC. Protein product: CASSPDRGLGQYF. The entire variable domain, with the rest obtained from reference TRBV5-4 and TRBJ2-7, is as follows: ETGVTQSPTHLIKTRGQQVTLRCSSQSGHNTVSWYQQALGQGPQFIFQYYREEENGRGNFPPRFSGLQFPNYSSELNVNALELDDSALYLCASSPDRGLGQYFGPGTRLTVT.